The present T cell receptor (beta chain) was sequenced within a study of blood T cell repertoires in COVID-19. As for the study in general: The analysed material was cDNA or gDNA that came from T cells, B-cell-depleted T cells, or PBMCs.

This CDR3 is built from 14 residues. Germline CDR1 reads SGHAT; CDR2 reads FQDESV (reference sequence). The V gene end was trimmed by 8 bases and the J gene end by 7 bases; junction bases not matched to a gene: 8. Generated by immunoSEQ multiplex PCR, the TCRdb table keeps only in-frame clones and is missing some. Seen here are about 190,000 clones, approximately 79% observed once, and the top ten hold about 14%. The clonotype originates from a man aged 45 to 65 who had recovered from COVID-19. The sample consisted of peripheral blood. This rearrangement joins TRBV11-1 to TRBJ2-5; the match to TRBD1 covers 12 bases. CDR3 residues: CASSYGTGGRTQYF. In DNA, the CDR3 is TGTGCCAGCTCCTACGGGACAGGGGGCCGGACCCAGTACTTC.